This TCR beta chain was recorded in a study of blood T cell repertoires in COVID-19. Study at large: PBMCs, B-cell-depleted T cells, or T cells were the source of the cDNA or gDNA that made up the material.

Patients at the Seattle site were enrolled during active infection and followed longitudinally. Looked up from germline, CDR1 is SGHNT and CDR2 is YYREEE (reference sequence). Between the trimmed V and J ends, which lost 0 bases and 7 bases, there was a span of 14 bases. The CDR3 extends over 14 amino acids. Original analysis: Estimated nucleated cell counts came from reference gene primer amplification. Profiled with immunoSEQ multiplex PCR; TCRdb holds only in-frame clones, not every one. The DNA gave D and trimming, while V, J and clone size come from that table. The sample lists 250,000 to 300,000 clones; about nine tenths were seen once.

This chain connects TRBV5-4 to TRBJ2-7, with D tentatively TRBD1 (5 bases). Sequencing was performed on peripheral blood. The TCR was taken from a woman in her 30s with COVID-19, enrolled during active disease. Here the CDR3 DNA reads TGTGCCAGCAGCTTGGCTCCCCTCTCAGGGGAGCAGTACTTC. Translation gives CASSLAPLSGEQYF.